The clone carrying this T cell receptor (beta chain) was seen once. The target antigen is unknown. This record belongs to a study of long-term antiretroviral therapy in people with HIV. CDR3 length equals 14 residues. The germline gives CDR1 SGHTA, CDR2 FQGNSA. The V and J ends lost 5 bases and 1 base, in that order; junction bases with no gene match: 3. Points from the study as a whole: In HIV, the repertoires covered a tighter span of CDR3 lengths than in controls. Clones that had undergone expansion before ART prevailed in the repertoire throughout all time points. Blood sampling spanned 2004 to 2017, possibly under older ART regimens.

They ran version v3.0 of the immunoSEQ assay at survey level. Clones were read by immunoSEQ multiplex PCR, and TCRdb kept only the in-frame ones, dropping some. The table lists 15,000 to 20,000 clones, roughly 96% of them singletons. The source of this sequence is a man aged 25 to 40 with HIV. The sample here was unsorted PBMCs, taken around 10 years after starting antiretroviral therapy. The chain uses TRBV7-2 and TRBJ2-5, with 8 positions matching TRBD1. The CDR3 sequence is CASSLDRAQETQYF. The CDR3 DNA reads as TGTGCCAGCAGCCTGGACAGGGCCCAAGAGACCCAGTACTTC.